The sequence of this T cell receptor beta chain was determined in a study of CD8+CD57+ T cells in acquired aplastic anemia. Study as a whole: Sorted CD4+ and CD8+ cells yielded roughly 3.5 ug of DNA on average.

Germline assignment: CDR1 SGDLS and CDR2 YYNGEE. The CDR3 sequence is 14 residues long. Trimming left V 4 bases short and J 8 bases short, with 19 bases between. Profiling of TCR beta VDJ combinations and CDR3 sequences used genomic DNA as template. TCRdb passed the reads through MiXCR, listing each CDR3 protein once. The top ten hold more than 30% of the sample, which has about 150,000 distinct CDR3 sequences, 40% to 60% seen once. All patients picked for sequencing had shown, by flow cytometry, an expansion of CD8+CD57+ cells. This receptor was obtained from a human donor with aplastic anemia. The rearrangement links TRBV9 to TRBJ2-7; no firm D call. Input material: sorted CD4+, CD8+, or CD8+CD57+ T cells (not recorded which) from PBMCs. The CDR3 region has the DNA TGTGCCAGCAGCCCCCCGTTTGACATTAGCAAGCAGTACTTC. This sequence encodes CASSPPFDISKQYF.